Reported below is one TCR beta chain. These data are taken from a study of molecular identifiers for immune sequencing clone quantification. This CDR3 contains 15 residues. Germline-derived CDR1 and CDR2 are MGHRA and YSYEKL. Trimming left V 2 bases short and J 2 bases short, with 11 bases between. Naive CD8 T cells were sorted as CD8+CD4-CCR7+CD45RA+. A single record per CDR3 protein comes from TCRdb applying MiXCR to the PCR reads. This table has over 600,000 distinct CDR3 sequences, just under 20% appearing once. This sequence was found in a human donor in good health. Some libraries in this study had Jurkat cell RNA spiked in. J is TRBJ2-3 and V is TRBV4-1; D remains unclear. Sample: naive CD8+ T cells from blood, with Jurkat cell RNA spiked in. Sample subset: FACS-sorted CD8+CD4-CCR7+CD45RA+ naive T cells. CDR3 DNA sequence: TGCGCCAGCAGCCAAAAAGGGCGGTACACAGATACGCAGTATTTT. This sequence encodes CASSQKGRYTDTQYF.